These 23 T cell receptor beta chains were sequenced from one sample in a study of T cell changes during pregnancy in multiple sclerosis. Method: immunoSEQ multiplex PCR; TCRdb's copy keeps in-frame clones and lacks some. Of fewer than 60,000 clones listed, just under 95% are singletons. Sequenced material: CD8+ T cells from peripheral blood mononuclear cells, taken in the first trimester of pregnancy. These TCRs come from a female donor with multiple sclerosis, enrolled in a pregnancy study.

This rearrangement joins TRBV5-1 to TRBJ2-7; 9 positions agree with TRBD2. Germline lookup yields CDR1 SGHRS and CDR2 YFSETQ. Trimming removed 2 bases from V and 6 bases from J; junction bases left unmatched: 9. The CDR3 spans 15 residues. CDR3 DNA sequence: TGCGCCAGCAGCTTAGCGGGAGGAACTCAGTCCGAGCAGTACTTC. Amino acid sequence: CASSLAGGTQSEQYF.

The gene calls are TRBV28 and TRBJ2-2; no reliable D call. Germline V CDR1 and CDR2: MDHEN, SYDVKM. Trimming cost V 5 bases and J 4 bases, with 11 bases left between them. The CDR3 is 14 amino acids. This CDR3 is CASSGQASTGELFF. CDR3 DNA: TGTGCCAGCAGTGGTCAGGCCAGCACCGGGGAGCTGTTTTTT.

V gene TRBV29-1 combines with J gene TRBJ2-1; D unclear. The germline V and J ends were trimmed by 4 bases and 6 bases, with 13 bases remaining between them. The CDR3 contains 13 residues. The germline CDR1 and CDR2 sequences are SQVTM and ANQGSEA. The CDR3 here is CSVAPRLGNEQFF. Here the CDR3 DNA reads TGCAGCGTTGCCCCTCGACTCGGCAATGAGCAGTTCTTC.

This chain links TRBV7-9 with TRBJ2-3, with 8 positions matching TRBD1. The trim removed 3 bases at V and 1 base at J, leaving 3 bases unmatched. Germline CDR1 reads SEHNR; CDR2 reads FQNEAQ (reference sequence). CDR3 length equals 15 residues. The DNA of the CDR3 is TGTGCCAGCAGCTTTCCGGGACAGGGCACAGATACGCAGTATTTT. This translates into CASSFPGQGTDTQYF. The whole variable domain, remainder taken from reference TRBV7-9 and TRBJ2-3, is DTGVSQNPRHKITKRGQNVTFRCDPISEHNRLYWYRQTLGQGPEFLTYFQNEAQLEKSRLLSDRFSAERPKGSFSTLEIQRTEQGDSAMYLCASSFPGQGTDTQYFGPGTRLTVL.

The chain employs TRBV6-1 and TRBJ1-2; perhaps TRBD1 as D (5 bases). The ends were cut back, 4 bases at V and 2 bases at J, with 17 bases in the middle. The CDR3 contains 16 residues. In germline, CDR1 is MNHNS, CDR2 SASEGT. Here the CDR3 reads CASSGHQWTKNYGYTF. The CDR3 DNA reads TGTGCCAGCAGTGGACACCAGTGGACAAAAAACTATGGCTACACCTTC.

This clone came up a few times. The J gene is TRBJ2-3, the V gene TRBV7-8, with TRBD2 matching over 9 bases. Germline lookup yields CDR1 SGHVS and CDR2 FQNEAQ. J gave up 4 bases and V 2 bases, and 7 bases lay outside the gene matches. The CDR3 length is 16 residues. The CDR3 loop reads CASSLQAGGGSDTQYF. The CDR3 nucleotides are TGTGCCAGCAGCTTACAAGCGGGAGGTGGATCAGATACGCAGTATTTT.

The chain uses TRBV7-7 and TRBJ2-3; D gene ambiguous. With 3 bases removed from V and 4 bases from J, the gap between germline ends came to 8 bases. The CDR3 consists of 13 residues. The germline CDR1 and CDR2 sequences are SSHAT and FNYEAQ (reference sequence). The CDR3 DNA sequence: TGTGCCAGCAGCTTCGCCTCGGCAGATACGCAGTATTTT. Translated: CASSFASADTQYF.

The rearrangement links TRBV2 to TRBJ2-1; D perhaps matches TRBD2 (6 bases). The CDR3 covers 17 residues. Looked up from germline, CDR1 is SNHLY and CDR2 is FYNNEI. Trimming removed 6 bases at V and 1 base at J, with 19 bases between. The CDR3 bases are TGTGCCAGCAGCCCCGGTGGCGGGGCAGGTTCCTACAATGAGCAGTTCTTC. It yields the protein CASSPGGGAGSYNEQFF.

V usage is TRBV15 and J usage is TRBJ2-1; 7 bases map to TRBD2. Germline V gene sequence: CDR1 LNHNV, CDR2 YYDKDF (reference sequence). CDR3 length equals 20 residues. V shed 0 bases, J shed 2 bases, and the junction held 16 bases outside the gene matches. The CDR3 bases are TGTGCCACCAGCAGAGAAATCGAAGACCTTAGCGGGTTCCCCTACAATGAGCAGTTCTTC. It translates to CATSREIEDLSGFPYNEQFF.

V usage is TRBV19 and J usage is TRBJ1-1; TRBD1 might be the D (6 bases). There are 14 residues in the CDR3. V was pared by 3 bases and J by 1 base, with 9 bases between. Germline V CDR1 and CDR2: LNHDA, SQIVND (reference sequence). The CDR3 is CASSMSRGNTEAFF. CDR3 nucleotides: TGTGCCAGTAGTATGAGCAGGGGGAACACTGAAGCTTTCTTT.

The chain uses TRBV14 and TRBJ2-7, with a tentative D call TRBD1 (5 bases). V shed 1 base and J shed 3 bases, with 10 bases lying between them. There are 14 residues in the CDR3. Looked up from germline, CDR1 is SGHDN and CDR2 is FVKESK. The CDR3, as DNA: TGTGCCAGCAGCCAAGGGCAGGGTCTCTACGAGCAGTACTTC. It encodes CASSQGQGLYEQYF.

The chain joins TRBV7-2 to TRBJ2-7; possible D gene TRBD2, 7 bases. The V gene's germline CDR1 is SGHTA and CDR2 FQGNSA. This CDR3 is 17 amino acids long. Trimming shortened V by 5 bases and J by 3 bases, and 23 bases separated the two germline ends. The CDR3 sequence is CASSPPWGGDYYYEQYF. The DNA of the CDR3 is TGTGCCAGCAGCCCACCTTGGGGGGGCGACTATTACTACGAGCAGTACTTC. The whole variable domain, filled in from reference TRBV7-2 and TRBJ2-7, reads GAGVSQSPSNKVTEKGKDVELRCDPISGHTALYWYRQSLGQGLEFLIYFQGNSAPDKSGLPSDRFSAERTGGSVSTLTIQRTQQEDSAVYLCASSPPWGGDYYYEQYFGPGTRLTVT.

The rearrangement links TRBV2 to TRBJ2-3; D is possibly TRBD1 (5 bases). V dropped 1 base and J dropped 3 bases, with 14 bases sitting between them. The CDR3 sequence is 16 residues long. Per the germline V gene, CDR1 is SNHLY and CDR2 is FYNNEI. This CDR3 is CASSEGQGMGTDTQYF. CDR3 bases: TGTGCCAGCAGTGAAGGGCAGGGAATGGGGACAGATACGCAGTATTTT. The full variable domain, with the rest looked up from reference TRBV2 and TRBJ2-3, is EPEVTQTPSHQVTQMGQEVILRCVPISNHLYFYWYRQILGQKVEFLVSFYNNEISEKSEIFDDQFSVERPDGSNFTLKIRSTKLEDSAMYFCASSEGQGMGTDTQYFGPGTRLTVL.

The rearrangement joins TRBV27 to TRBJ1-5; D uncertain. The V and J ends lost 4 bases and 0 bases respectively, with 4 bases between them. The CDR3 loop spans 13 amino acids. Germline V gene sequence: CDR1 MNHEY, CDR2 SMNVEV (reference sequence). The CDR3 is CASSYSSNQPQHF. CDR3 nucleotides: TGTGCCAGCAGTTACAGTAGCAATCAGCCCCAGCATTTT.

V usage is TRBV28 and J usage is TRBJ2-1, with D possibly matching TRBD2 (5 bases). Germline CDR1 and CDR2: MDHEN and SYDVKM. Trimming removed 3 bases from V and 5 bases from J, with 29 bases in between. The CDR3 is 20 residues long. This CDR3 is CASSFTQAFGPSLRDNEQFF. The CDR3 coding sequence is TGTGCCAGCAGTTTCACCCAGGCGTTCGGGCCATCCTTGAGGGACAATGAGCAGTTCTTC.

The CDR3: CSVPDRGGYTF. In DNA, the CDR3 is TGCAGCGTACCTGACAGGGGTGGCTACACCTTC. The chain joins TRBV29-1 to TRBJ1-2, with TRBD1 matching over 8 bases. The CDR3 sequence is 11 residues long. The germline V gene encodes CDR1 SQVTM and CDR2 ANQGSEA. The trim removed 6 bases at V and 7 bases at J, leaving 4 bases unmatched.

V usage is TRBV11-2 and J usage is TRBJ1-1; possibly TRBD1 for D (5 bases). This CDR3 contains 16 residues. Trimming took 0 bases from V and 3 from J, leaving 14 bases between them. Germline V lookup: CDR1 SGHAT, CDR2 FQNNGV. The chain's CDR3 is CASSLEGAGMYTEAFF. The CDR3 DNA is TGTGCCAGCAGCTTAGAAGGGGCAGGGATGTACACTGAAGCTTTCTTT. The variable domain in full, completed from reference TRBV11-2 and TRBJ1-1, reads EAGVAQSPRYKIIEKRQSVAFWCNPISGHATLYWYQQILGQGPKLLIQFQNNGVVDDSQLPKDRFSAERLKGVDSTLKIQPAKLEDSAVYLCASSLEGAGMYTEAFFGQGTRLTVV.

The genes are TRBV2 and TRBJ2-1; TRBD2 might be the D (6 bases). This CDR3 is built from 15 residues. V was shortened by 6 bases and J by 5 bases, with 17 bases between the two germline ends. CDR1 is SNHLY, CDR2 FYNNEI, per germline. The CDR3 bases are TGTGCCAGCAGCTCGATGCGGGGTCGAAACAATGAGCAGTTCTTC. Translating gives CASSSMRGRNNEQFF.

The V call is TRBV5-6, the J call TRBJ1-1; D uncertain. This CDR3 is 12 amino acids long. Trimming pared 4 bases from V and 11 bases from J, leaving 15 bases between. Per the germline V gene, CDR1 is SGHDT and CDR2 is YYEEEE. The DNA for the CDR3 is TGTGCCAGCAGCGTTGGTAGGAAGGAGGCTTTCTTT. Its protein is CASSVGRKEAFF.

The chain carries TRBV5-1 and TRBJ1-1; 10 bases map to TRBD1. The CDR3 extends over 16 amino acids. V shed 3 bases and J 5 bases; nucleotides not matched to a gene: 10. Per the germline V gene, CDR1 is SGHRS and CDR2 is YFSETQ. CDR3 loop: CASSSAPGQGSTEAFF. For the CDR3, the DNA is TGCGCCAGCAGCTCTGCTCCGGGACAGGGGTCGACTGAAGCTTTCTTT.

This CDR3 is CSARDRGLYEQYF. CDR3 DNA: TGCAGCGCCCGGGACAGGGGTCTTTACGAGCAGTACTTC. The chain employs TRBV29-1 and TRBJ2-7; 10 nucleotides agree with TRBD1. V was clipped by 7 bases and J by 4 bases; unmatched bases: 7. The CDR3 runs 13 residues. Germline assignment: CDR1 SQVTM and CDR2 ANQGSEA.

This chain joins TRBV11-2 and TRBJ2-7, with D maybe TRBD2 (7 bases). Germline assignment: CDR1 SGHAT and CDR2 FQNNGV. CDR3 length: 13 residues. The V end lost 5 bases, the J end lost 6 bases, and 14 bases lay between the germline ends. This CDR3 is CASSHGGGVEQYF. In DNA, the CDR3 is TGTGCCAGCAGCCACGGAGGGGGGGTCGAGCAGTACTTC.

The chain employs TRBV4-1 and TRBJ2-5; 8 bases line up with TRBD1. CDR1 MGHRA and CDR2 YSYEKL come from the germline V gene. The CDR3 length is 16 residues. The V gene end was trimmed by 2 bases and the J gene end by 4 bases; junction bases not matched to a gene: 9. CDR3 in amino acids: CASSQISDRVGETQYF. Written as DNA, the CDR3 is TGCGCCAGCAGCCAAATCTCGGACAGGGTAGGAGAGACCCAGTACTTC.